This TCR beta chain was identified in a study of blood T cell repertoires in COVID-19. In the study overall: T cells, B-cell-depleted T cells, or PBMCs provided the cDNA or gDNA that served as material.

CDR1 and CDR2 (germline): SGHDT, YYEEEE. With V trimmed by 4 bases and J by 2 bases, 8 bases remained unmatched. CDR3 size: 15 residues. Some clones are missing from TCRdb's copy, which holds only in-frame ones; the method was immunoSEQ multiplex PCR. The repertoire holds fewer than 70,000 clones, with 87% as singletons. The receptor was derived from a man aged 50-60 years with active COVID-19. Sequencing input: peripheral blood. The chain recombines TRBV5-6 with TRBJ2-7; 8 bases are a match to TRBD1. The CDR3 loop reads CASSRTGGSTYEQYF. The CDR3 DNA follows: TGTGCCAGCAGCCGCACAGGGGGGTCGACCTACGAGCAGTACTTC.